The T cell receptor beta chain under discussion was sequenced for a study of cytomegalovirus exposure and HLA in healthy donors. A remark on this clone: Antigen specificity is unknown.

Study-wide results and limits: Most subjects' HLA-A and HLA-B alleles were reportedly predicted from TCR beta sequences. Immune exposure data for these donors was limited to CMV serostatus.

The PCR was carried out with 60 Vbeta primers and 13 Jbeta primers. Produced via immunoSEQ multiplex PCR; TCRdb's table is partial and in-frame only. The sample lists approximately 110,000 clones, over 60% occurring once. The CDR3 consists of 16 residues. V lost 0 bases, J lost 7 bases, and 11 bases stayed unmatched. Germline V gives CDR1 LGHNA, CDR2 YSLEER. The origin of this receptor is a woman aged 55-69 years in good health and CMV-seropositive. Material: PBMCs. The chain combines TRBV4-3 with TRBJ2-7; 8 bases align to TRBD1. Here the CDR3 DNA reads TGCGCCAGCAGCCAAGATAGAGGGACAGGTTTTTATGAGCAGTACTTC. This sequence encodes CASSQDRGTGFYEQYF.